Listed below are T cell receptor beta chains from one sample, sequenced in a study of blood T cells in healthy people across ages. Via MiXCR, TCRdb re-called the 5' RACE reads, giving one row per CDR3 protein. The top ten clones hold around 20% of a sample with roughly 800,000 distinct CDR3 sequences, roughly 60% of them seen once. The sample comprised blood. Receptors originate from a man aged 30 to 39 in good health. The CDR3 runs from the conserved cysteine through the conserved F or W. Fields, in order: D gene, J gene, clone size, V gene, CDR3 DNA, CDR3 protein. The D gene is left open where the match is weak. The size field is filled for only some rows; it gives once, few, many or a size class.

D gene: NA; J gene: TRBJ2-7; clone size: NA; V gene: TRBV7-2; CDR3 DNA: TGTGCCAGCAGCTTAAGGGACGCCTTATCCTACGAGCAGTACTTC; CDR3 protein: CASSLRDALSYEQYF
D gene: TRBD2; J gene: TRBJ2-5; clone size: NA; V gene: TRBV6-5; CDR3 DNA: TGTGCCAGCAGTTCTAGACTAGCCCGGGAGACCCAGTACTTC; CDR3 protein: CASSSRLARETQYF
D gene: TRBD1; J gene: TRBJ1-5; clone size: NA; V gene: TRBV4-3; CDR3 DNA: TGCGCCAGCAGCCAAGATTTTGGACAGGGACATCAGCCCCAGCATTTT; CDR3 protein: CASSQDFGQGHQPQHF
D gene: TRBD1; J gene: TRBJ2-7; clone size: NA; V gene: TRBV27; CDR3 DNA: TGTGCCAGCTGGGGACAGGGGGCTCCCGAGCAGTACTTC; CDR3 protein: CASWGQGAPEQYF
D gene: NA; J gene: TRBJ2-1; clone size: NA; V gene: TRBV10-3; CDR3 DNA: TGTGCCATCAGTGAGTCCGGTGGGGGGAAGAGCTCCTACAATGAGCAGTTCTTC; CDR3 protein: CAISESGGGKSSYNEQFF
D gene: NA; J gene: TRBJ2-3; clone size: NA; V gene: TRBV9; CDR3 DNA: TGTGCCAGCAGCGGCCAGACTGCCCGCACAGATACGCAGTATTTT; CDR3 protein: CASSGQTARTDTQYF
D gene: TRBD1; J gene: TRBJ1-2; clone size: few; V gene: TRBV20-1; CDR3 DNA: TGCAGTGCTACAGGAGGACAGGGGGCCGGATTCTATGGCTACACCTTC; CDR3 protein: CSATGGQGAGFYGYTF
D gene: NA; J gene: TRBJ2-3; clone size: NA; V gene: TRBV5-1; CDR3 DNA: TGCGCCAGCAGCTTGGCGGATCCCACTAGCACAGATACGCAGTATTTT; CDR3 protein: CASSLADPTSTDTQYF
D gene: NA; J gene: TRBJ1-6; clone size: NA; V gene: TRBV6-2/TRBV6-3; CDR3 DNA: TGTGCCAGCAGTTCTGGGGGGCTGGGCAATTCACCCCTCCACTTT; CDR3 protein: CASSSGGLGNSPLHF
D gene: TRBD2; J gene: TRBJ2-1; clone size: few; V gene: TRBV4-3; CDR3 DNA: TGCGCCAGCAGCCAAAGAGGTCTAGCGGGAGGTCATGAGCAGTTCTTC; CDR3 protein: CASSQRGLAGGHEQFF
D gene: TRBD2; J gene: TRBJ2-3; clone size: NA; V gene: TRBV5-6; CDR3 DNA: TGTGCCAGCAGCTTTTCGAGCGGGGGGGCTACGCAGTATTTT; CDR3 protein: CASSFSSGGATQYF
D gene: NA; J gene: TRBJ2-3; clone size: NA; V gene: TRBV4-3; CDR3 DNA: TGCGCCAGCAGCCAGGATGGCCCCAGGGATACGCAGTATTTT; CDR3 protein: CASSQDGPRDTQYF
D gene: TRBD2; J gene: TRBJ2-1; clone size: NA; V gene: TRBV29-1; CDR3 DNA: TGCAGCAAAACTAGCGCGAGCTCCTACAATGAGCAGTTCTTC; CDR3 protein: CSKTSASSYNEQFF
D gene: TRBD2; J gene: TRBJ2-3; clone size: NA; V gene: TRBV20-1; CDR3 DNA: TGCAGTGCTAGTGATGAGGGAACTAGCGGAATGGCTAGCACAGATACGCAGTATTTT; CDR3 protein: CSASDEGTSGMASTDTQYF
D gene: NA; J gene: TRBJ1-6; clone size: NA; V gene: TRBV20-1; CDR3 DNA: TGCAGTGCTCCCCTCCCGCAGGGGAATTCACCCCTCCACTTT; CDR3 protein: CSAPLPQGNSPLHF
D gene: NA; J gene: TRBJ2-7; clone size: NA; V gene: TRBV7-9; CDR3 DNA: TGTGCCAGCAGCTTACAGACCACCTACGAGCAGTACTTC; CDR3 protein: CASSLQTTYEQYF
D gene: NA; J gene: TRBJ1-1; clone size: NA; V gene: TRBV12-3/TRBV12-4; CDR3 DNA: TGTGCCAGCAGTTTCGGGTTTTCTGAAGCTTTCTTT; CDR3 protein: CASSFGFSEAFF
D gene: NA; J gene: TRBJ1-6; clone size: NA; V gene: TRBV4-3; CDR3 DNA: TGCGCCAGCAGCCCCCTCGGGGGGGACTCACCCCTCCACTTT; CDR3 protein: CASSPLGGDSPLHF
D gene: NA; J gene: TRBJ2-7; clone size: NA; V gene: TRBV21-1; CDR3 DNA: TGTGCCAGCAGCAGGACCCAGGGACAGACCAACTGGGGGGAGCAGTACTTC; CDR3 protein: CASSRTQGQTNWGEQYF
D gene: NA; J gene: TRBJ1-3; clone size: NA; V gene: TRBV12-3/TRBV12-4; CDR3 DNA: TGTGCCAGTAACGCAGGGCAGCTAGAAAACACCATATATTTT; CDR3 protein: CASNAGQLENTIYF
D gene: NA; J gene: TRBJ2-5; clone size: few; V gene: TRBV29-1; CDR3 DNA: TGCAGTGGACAGCCCGGTGAGACCCAGTACTTC; CDR3 protein: CSGQPGETQYF
D gene: NA; J gene: TRBJ2-7; clone size: NA; V gene: TRBV29-1; CDR3 DNA: TGCAGCGTAGTAGGGGCTGGCTCCCGGGGCTACGAGCAGTACTTC; CDR3 protein: CSVVGAGSRGYEQYF
D gene: NA; J gene: TRBJ2-1; clone size: NA; V gene: TRBV9; CDR3 DNA: TGTGCCAGCAGCTCAACAGAGTCTTCCTACAATGAGCAGTTCTTC; CDR3 protein: CASSSTESSYNEQFF
D gene: TRBD1; J gene: TRBJ2-3; clone size: NA; V gene: TRBV10-3; CDR3 DNA: TGTGCCATCAGGACAGGGATCGGGACAGATACGCAGTATTTT; CDR3 protein: CAIRTGIGTDTQYF
D gene: NA; J gene: TRBJ1-5; clone size: NA; V gene: TRBV20-1; CDR3 DNA: TGCAGTGCTATTTCCGGACGGCAGAATCAGCCCCAGCATTTT; CDR3 protein: CSAISGRQNQPQHF
D gene: NA; J gene: TRBJ2-4; clone size: few; V gene: TRBV2; CDR3 DNA: TGTGCCAGCAGTGAAACGGGACCTAAAAACATTCAGTACTTC; CDR3 protein: CASSETGPKNIQYF
D gene: NA; J gene: TRBJ1-2; clone size: few; V gene: TRBV7-2; CDR3 DNA: TGTGCCAGCAGCTTAGTCAGTAATTTCGGGGGTGATGGCTACACCTTC; CDR3 protein: CASSLVSNFGGDGYTF
D gene: NA; J gene: TRBJ2-1; clone size: once; V gene: TRBV7-2; CDR3 DNA: TGTGCCAGCAGCAGTGGGACTCCTTACAATGAGCAGTTCTTC; CDR3 protein: CASSSGTPYNEQFF
D gene: TRBD1; J gene: TRBJ1-2; clone size: NA; V gene: TRBV12-3/TRBV12-4; CDR3 DNA: TGTGCCAGCAGTCCAACGGACAGGAACTATGGCTACACCTTC; CDR3 protein: CASSPTDRNYGYTF
D gene: NA; J gene: TRBJ2-6; clone size: few; V gene: TRBV20-1; CDR3 DNA: TGCAGTGCTACCCCCGGGACCGCCTCTGGGGCCAACGTCCTGACTTTC; CDR3 protein: CSATPGTASGANVLTF
D gene: NA; J gene: TRBJ2-7; clone size: NA; V gene: TRBV27; CDR3 DNA: TGTGCCAGCAGTTTATCGGCGGGGACAATTACCTACGAGCAGTACTTC; CDR3 protein: CASSLSAGTITYEQYF
D gene: NA; J gene: TRBJ1-2; clone size: NA; V gene: TRBV29-1; CDR3 DNA: TGCAGCGTCACCCCGACAGTTAACGATGGCTACACCTTC; CDR3 protein: CSVTPTVNDGYTF
D gene: NA; J gene: TRBJ1-5; clone size: NA; V gene: TRBV6-6; CDR3 DNA: TGTGCCAGCAGTTACTCCGGGACGCGGTTAAATCAGCCCCAGCATTTT; CDR3 protein: CASSYSGTRLNQPQHF
D gene: TRBD1; J gene: TRBJ2-3; clone size: few; V gene: TRBV29-1; CDR3 DNA: TGCAGCGTTCCGGGACAGGGGACAGATACGCAGTATTTT; CDR3 protein: CSVPGQGTDTQYF
D gene: TRBD2; J gene: TRBJ2-1; clone size: NA; V gene: TRBV10-3; CDR3 DNA: TGTGCCATCGGTGGGGGACTAGCGGGAGGCAATGAGCAGTTCTTC; CDR3 protein: CAIGGGLAGGNEQFF
D gene: NA; J gene: TRBJ2-1; clone size: few; V gene: TRBV20-1; CDR3 DNA: TGCAGTGCTAGATCCCATGAGCAGTTCTTC; CDR3 protein: CSARSHEQFF
D gene: TRBD1; J gene: TRBJ2-5; clone size: few; V gene: TRBV29-1; CDR3 DNA: TGCAGCGTTGAAGATCCGAGACAGGGGGGAGAGACCCAGTACTTC; CDR3 protein: CSVEDPRQGGETQYF
D gene: NA; J gene: TRBJ1-5; clone size: few; V gene: TRBV20-1; CDR3 DNA: TGCAGTGCGCAGTCTTATAGCAATCAGCCCCAGCATTTT; CDR3 protein: CSAQSYSNQPQHF
D gene: NA; J gene: TRBJ2-5; clone size: NA; V gene: TRBV29-1; CDR3 DNA: TGCAGCGTCGGGGACGTAGGGCGGAGCGAGACCCAGTACTTC; CDR3 protein: CSVGDVGRSETQYF
D gene: NA; J gene: TRBJ2-5; clone size: NA; V gene: TRBV28; CDR3 DNA: TGTGCCAGCAGTGCGCATTCGGGGCTCCTGGGTGAGCAGTACTTC; CDR3 protein: CASSAHSGLLGEQYF
D gene: TRBD1; J gene: TRBJ1-2; clone size: NA; V gene: TRBV20-1; CDR3 DNA: TGCAGTGCTAGAGACCGACAGGGCATGGGTCGAGCTAACTATGGCTACACCTTC; CDR3 protein: CSARDRQGMGRANYGYTF
D gene: NA; J gene: TRBJ2-5; clone size: NA; V gene: TRBV3-1; CDR3 DNA: TGTGCCAGCAGCCAACCACGGCAGTTGGAGACCCAGTACTTC; CDR3 protein: CASSQPRQLETQYF
D gene: TRBD2; J gene: TRBJ2-7; clone size: NA; V gene: TRBV5-1; CDR3 DNA: TGCGCCAGCAGCGTGGTTATGCGGGGGGGCGAGCAGTACTTC; CDR3 protein: CASSVVMRGGEQYF
D gene: TRBD2; J gene: TRBJ2-5; clone size: NA; V gene: TRBV4-1; CDR3 DNA: TGCGCCAGCAGCCAATCTAGCGGCCACAATGAGCAGTACTTC; CDR3 protein: CASSQSSGHNEQYF
D gene: TRBD1; J gene: TRBJ1-4; clone size: few; V gene: TRBV6-5; CDR3 DNA: TGTGCCAGCAGTTTGGGGGGACAGCGTGGCGAAAAACTGTTTTTT; CDR3 protein: CASSLGGQRGEKLFF
D gene: NA; J gene: TRBJ1-2; clone size: NA; V gene: TRBV7-9; CDR3 DNA: TGTGCCAGCAGCTTAGATGGTGGGCTAAACTATGGCTACACCTTC; CDR3 protein: CASSLDGGLNYGYTF
D gene: NA; J gene: TRBJ1-5; clone size: NA; V gene: TRBV29-1; CDR3 DNA: TGCAGCGTAGGGGGTCACGATCAGCCCCAGCATTTT; CDR3 protein: CSVGGHDQPQHF
D gene: NA; J gene: TRBJ2-7; clone size: NA; V gene: TRBV3-1; CDR3 DNA: TGTGCCAGCAGCCAAGAACTAACACTGTCCTACGAGCAGTACTTC; CDR3 protein: CASSQELTLSYEQYF
D gene: TRBD1; J gene: TRBJ2-5; clone size: NA; V gene: TRBV29-1; CDR3 DNA: TGCAGCGTTGAAGATATCGGCAGGGGGACACGAGAGACCCAGTACTTC; CDR3 protein: CSVEDIGRGTRETQYF
D gene: NA; J gene: TRBJ2-5; clone size: NA; V gene: TRBV20-1; CDR3 DNA: TGCAGTGCTAGAGAACCCGCCCGTCTGCCCCAGTACTTC; CDR3 protein: CSAREPARLPQYF
D gene: TRBD2; J gene: TRBJ2-7; clone size: NA; V gene: TRBV2; CDR3 DNA: TGTGCCAGCAGTGTCGGGACCCCTAGCGGCCCTTACGAGCAGTACTTC; CDR3 protein: CASSVGTPSGPYEQYF
D gene: NA; J gene: TRBJ2-1; clone size: once; V gene: TRBV7-2; CDR3 DNA: TGTGCCAGCAGCTGGGGACCTGAAGCTGGTGCTGAGCAGTTCTTC; CDR3 protein: CASSWGPEAGAEQFF
D gene: NA; J gene: TRBJ2-1; clone size: few; V gene: TRBV27; CDR3 DNA: TGTGCCAGCATTCTAAGTTTTCGGGCCCTATCACTAAATGAGCAGTTCTTC; CDR3 protein: CASILSFRALSLNEQFF